A selection of T cell receptor beta chains follows, all from one sample in a study of cytomegalovirus exposure and HLA in healthy donors. Produced via immunoSEQ multiplex PCR; TCRdb's table is partial and in-frame only. The table has over 150,000 clones, just under 90% seen once. The sample taken for sequencing was PBMCs. The receptors were gathered from a man aged 18 to 29 in good health and CMV-seropositive. The CDR3 runs from the conserved cysteine through the conserved F or W. The D gene is left open where the match is weak. Rows give clone size only sometimes, using once, few, many, or a class for an expanded clone.

j_gene: TRBJ2-7; abundance: -; d_gene: -; v_gene: TRBV15; CDR3aa: CATSRDPTGSEQYF; CDR3nt: TGTGCCACCAGCAGAGACCCAACAGGGAGCGAGCAGTACTTC
j_gene: TRBJ1-5; abundance: -; d_gene: -; v_gene: TRBV10-3; CDR3aa: CAISPTTGANQPQHF; CDR3nt: TGTGCCATCAGTCCGACGACAGGCGCAAATCAGCCCCAGCATTTT
j_gene: TRBJ1-5; abundance: -; d_gene: -; v_gene: TRBV6-1; CDR3aa: CASSDYGGVNQPQHF; CDR3nt: TGTGCCAGCAGTGATTACGGAGGGGTTAATCAGCCCCAGCATTTT
j_gene: TRBJ1-2; abundance: -; d_gene: TRBD1; v_gene: TRBV5-1; CDR3aa: CASSFTGGTLYGYTF; CDR3nt: TGCGCCAGCAGCTTCACAGGGGGCACTCTATATGGCTACACCTTC
j_gene: TRBJ1-4; abundance: -; d_gene: -; v_gene: TRBV6-5; CDR3aa: CASSRGISANEKLFF; CDR3nt: TGTGCCAGCAGTAGGGGAATTTCGGCTAATGAAAAACTGTTTTTT
j_gene: TRBJ1-2; abundance: -; d_gene: TRBD1; v_gene: TRBV28; CDR3aa: CASSLVLVDRGPYGYTF; CDR3nt: TGTGCCAGCAGTTTGGTGTTAGTTGACAGGGGCCCCTATGGCTACACCTTC
j_gene: TRBJ1-3; abundance: -; d_gene: TRBD1; v_gene: TRBV29-1; CDR3aa: CSVETGTGENTIYF; CDR3nt: TGCAGCGTTGAGACCGGGACAGGGGAAAACACCATATATTTT
j_gene: TRBJ2-1; abundance: -; d_gene: TRBD2; v_gene: TRBV5-1; CDR3aa: CASSPPAGGPNNEQFF; CDR3nt: TGCGCCAGCAGTCCTCCGGCGGGAGGGCCTAACAATGAGCAGTTCTTC
j_gene: TRBJ2-7; abundance: -; d_gene: TRBD1; v_gene: TRBV5-1; CDR3aa: CASSLRQGDSSEQYF; CDR3nt: TGCGCCAGCAGCTTAAGACAGGGGGACTCCTCCGAGCAGTACTTC
j_gene: TRBJ2-7; abundance: -; d_gene: -; v_gene: TRBV11-3; CDR3aa: CASSLSAVSSYEQYF; CDR3nt: TGTGCCAGCAGCCTCTCGGCGGTTAGCTCCTACGAGCAGTACTTC
j_gene: TRBJ1-1; abundance: once; d_gene: -; v_gene: TRBV7-6; CDR3aa: CASSRTGGAEAFF; CDR3nt: TGTGCCAGCAGCCGCACAGGTGGGGCTGAAGCTTTCTTT
j_gene: TRBJ2-7; abundance: -; d_gene: -; v_gene: TRBV2; CDR3aa: CATGVNSYEQYF; CDR3nt: TGTGCCACCGGGGTCAACTCCTACGAGCAGTACTTC
j_gene: TRBJ1-2; abundance: -; d_gene: -; v_gene: TRBV7-9; CDR3aa: CASSQVGYGYTF; CDR3nt: TGTGCCAGCAGCCAGGTTGGGTATGGCTACACCTTC
j_gene: TRBJ1-2; abundance: -; d_gene: -; v_gene: TRBV19; CDR3aa: CASSMGGNYGYTF; CDR3nt: TGTGCCAGTAGTATGGGAGGGAACTATGGCTACACCTTC
j_gene: TRBJ2-3; abundance: -; d_gene: TRBD2; v_gene: TRBV11-2; CDR3aa: CASSEGLAGITDTQYF; CDR3nt: TGTGCCAGCAGCGAGGGGCTAGCGGGAATCACAGATACGCAGTATTTT
j_gene: TRBJ2-2; abundance: -; d_gene: -; v_gene: TRBV28; CDR3aa: CASSPISGRGDTGELFF; CDR3nt: TGTGCCAGCAGCCCGATATCAGGCAGGGGAGACACCGGGGAGCTGTTTTTT
j_gene: TRBJ2-2; abundance: -; d_gene: TRBD2; v_gene: TRBV6-1; CDR3aa: CASSAPSGRIPGELFF; CDR3nt: TGTGCCAGCAGTGCTCCTAGCGGGAGGATTCCCGGGGAGCTGTTTTTT
j_gene: TRBJ2-1; abundance: -; d_gene: TRBD2; v_gene: TRBV2; CDR3aa: CASSVAGGTYNEQFF; CDR3nt: TGTGCCAGCAGCGTAGCGGGAGGCACCTACAATGAGCAGTTCTTC
j_gene: TRBJ2-1; abundance: -; d_gene: -; v_gene: TRBV11-1; CDR3aa: CASSLGAGNEQFF; CDR3nt: TGTGCCAGCAGCTTAGGAGCAGGGAACGAGCAGTTCTTC
j_gene: TRBJ2-1; abundance: -; d_gene: TRBD2; v_gene: TRBV29-1; CDR3aa: CSVVSSGRNEQFF; CDR3nt: TGCAGCGTGGTATCTAGCGGGAGAAATGAGCAGTTCTTC
j_gene: TRBJ1-5; abundance: -; d_gene: TRBD1; v_gene: TRBV28; CDR3aa: CASSFQGETSNQPQHF; CDR3nt: TGTGCCAGCAGTTTTCAGGGGGAGACGAGCAATCAGCCCCAGCATTTT
j_gene: TRBJ2-7; abundance: -; d_gene: -; v_gene: TRBV11-2; CDR3aa: CASSLLENEQYF; CDR3nt: TGTGCCAGCAGCTTATTAGAGAACGAGCAGTACTTC
j_gene: TRBJ2-7; abundance: -; d_gene: TRBD1; v_gene: TRBV28; CDR3aa: CASSRRDRGYEQYF; CDR3nt: TGTGCCAGCAGCAGACGGGACAGGGGCTACGAGCAGTACTTC
j_gene: TRBJ2-7; abundance: -; d_gene: TRBD2; v_gene: TRBV29-1; CDR3aa: CSVRSGRTTYEQYF; CDR3nt: TGCAGCGTTCGTAGCGGGAGAACTACCTACGAGCAGTACTTC
j_gene: TRBJ1-2; abundance: -; d_gene: TRBD1; v_gene: TRBV4-1; CDR3aa: CASSQEGTGDPYGYTF; CDR3nt: TGCGCCAGCAGCCAAGAAGGGACAGGGGATCCCTATGGCTACACCTTC
j_gene: TRBJ2-7; abundance: -; d_gene: TRBD1; v_gene: TRBV7-9; CDR3aa: CATQGQLGYEQYF; CDR3nt: TGTGCCACCCAGGGACAGCTAGGCTACGAGCAGTACTTC
j_gene: TRBJ2-2; abundance: -; d_gene: TRBD1; v_gene: TRBV14; CDR3aa: CASSLGTVHTGELFF; CDR3nt: TGTGCCAGCAGCCTGGGGACAGTCCACACCGGGGAGCTGTTTTTT
j_gene: TRBJ2-7; abundance: -; d_gene: -; v_gene: TRBV27; CDR3aa: CASSFTDARSYEQYF; CDR3nt: TGTGCCAGCAGTTTTACAGACGCCAGATCCTACGAGCAGTACTTC
j_gene: TRBJ2-1; abundance: -; d_gene: TRBD2; v_gene: TRBV27; CDR3aa: CASSWGLAFNYNEQFF; CDR3nt: TGTGCCAGCAGTTGGGGACTAGCGTTTAATTACAATGAGCAGTTCTTC
j_gene: TRBJ2-3; abundance: -; d_gene: -; v_gene: TRBV5-6; CDR3aa: CASRVVGRLGDTQYF; CDR3nt: TGTGCCAGCAGGGTCGTGGGGCGGTTGGGAGATACGCAGTATTTT
j_gene: TRBJ1-1; abundance: -; d_gene: -; v_gene: TRBV11-2; CDR3aa: CASSFSWQGETEAFF; CDR3nt: TGTGCCAGCAGCTTTTCGTGGCAGGGTGAGACTGAAGCTTTCTTT
j_gene: TRBJ1-1; abundance: -; d_gene: -; v_gene: TRBV27; CDR3aa: CASSPRGILLTEAFF; CDR3nt: TGTGCCAGCAGTCCCCGCGGGATTTTGCTCACTGAAGCTTTCTTT
j_gene: TRBJ1-2; abundance: -; d_gene: -; v_gene: TRBV5-6; CDR3aa: CASSKYTGLTGYTF; CDR3nt: TGTGCCAGCAGCAAGTACACAGGGTTGACTGGCTACACCTTC
j_gene: TRBJ2-1; abundance: -; d_gene: TRBD2; v_gene: TRBV18; CDR3aa: CASSPSPRLAGESLDYNEQFF; CDR3nt: TGTGCCAGCTCACCCTCTCCCCGACTAGCGGGAGAGTCCCTCGACTACAATGAGCAGTTCTTC
j_gene: TRBJ2-7; abundance: -; d_gene: -; v_gene: TRBV2; CDR3aa: CASTLIQGYEQYF; CDR3nt: TGTGCCAGCACCTTAATCCAGGGCTACGAGCAGTACTTC
j_gene: TRBJ1-1; abundance: -; d_gene: -; v_gene: TRBV27; CDR3aa: CASSLRARGKTEAFF; CDR3nt: TGTGCCAGCAGTCTAAGGGCGAGGGGGAAGACTGAAGCTTTCTTT
j_gene: TRBJ2-7; abundance: -; d_gene: -; v_gene: TRBV6-5; CDR3aa: CASSYGAGYEQYF; CDR3nt: TGTGCCAGCAGTTACGGGGCGGGGTACGAGCAGTACTTC